One T cell receptor beta chain is described in this entry. Per the original data handling: For nucleated cells, counts were estimated from reference gene primer amplification. TCRdb keeps only in-frame clones here, not all; method: immunoSEQ multiplex PCR. V, J and clone size are those of that table, while D and trimming were read from the DNA. This sample has 150,000 to 200,000 clones; 85% occur once, and the top ten carry approximately 8.9%. This entry belongs to a study of blood T cell repertoires in COVID-19. Across the whole study: Sites across the United States, Italy and Spain contributed samples from acute and convalescent COVID-19. Sources were T cells, B-cell-depleted T cells, or PBMCs; the material itself was cDNA or gDNA.

Trimming stripped 0 bases from V and 3 bases from J, with 9 bases between. CDR1 SGDLS and CDR2 YYNGEE come from the germline V gene. The CDR3 sequence is 14 residues long. This TCR came from a woman in her sixties with acute or convalescent COVID-19. The source material was peripheral blood. The chain uses TRBV9 and TRBJ2-5, with D perhaps TRBD2 (6 bases). In nucleotides, the CDR3 is TGTGCCAGCAGCGTAGACGGGAGCAAAGAGACCCAGTACTTC. As protein: CASSVDGSKETQYF.